This TCR beta chain stems from a study of control samples from healthy donors and cancer patients. CDR1 is SGHTA, CDR2 FQGTGA, per germline. The germline V and J ends were trimmed by 8 bases and 0 bases, with 10 bases remaining between them. The length of the CDR3 is 14 residues. Method: immunoSEQ multiplex PCR; TCRdb's copy keeps in-frame clones and lacks some. The repertoire has over 100,000 clones, 88% of them found once; the top ten carry 3.4%. A single count supports this clone. The clonotype comes from a man aged 40-50 years in good health. The chain couples TRBV7-3 to TRBJ1-4; D remains ambiguous. Source material: blood. In nucleotides, the CDR3 is TGTGCCAGCGTTGCAGGTACAACTAATGAAAAACTGTTTTTT. It yields the protein CASVAGTTNEKLFF.